This is a list of T cell receptor beta chains from one sample in a study of T cell changes during pregnancy in multiple sclerosis. Some clones are missing from TCRdb's copy, which holds only in-frame ones; the method was immunoSEQ multiplex PCR. This table holds tens of thousands of clones, 90% to 95% found once. The sample consisted of peripheral blood, taken before pregnancy. Receptors originate from a female donor with multiple sclerosis, enrolled in a pregnancy study. The CDR3 runs from the conserved cysteine through the conserved F or W. D genes are given only for firm matches. Clone size appears in some rows only: once, few, many, or a class for an expanded clone.

TRBJ2-1,TRBV4-2,few,TRBD1,TGTGCCAGCAGAGCGACAGGGGTTGAGCAGTTCTTC,CASRATGVEQFF
TRBJ2-1,TRBV5-4,NA,TRBD2,TGTGCCAGCAGCCTCGGACTAGCGGGAAACAATGAGCAGTTCTTC,CASSLGLAGNNEQFF
TRBJ1-1,TRBV5-1,NA,NA,TGCGCCAGCAGCTTGGGGCCGGGTGGGAACACTGAAGCTTTCTTT,CASSLGPGGNTEAFF
TRBJ2-7,TRBV5-6,NA,NA,TGTGCCAGCAGCCCCGCGGGGAACTCCTACGAGCAGTACTTC,CASSPAGNSYEQYF
TRBJ2-5,TRBV6-1,few,NA,TGTGCCAGCAGTGAGCGACAGGACGGGAAGACCCAGTACTTC,CASSERQDGKTQYF
TRBJ1-3,TRBV4-2,NA,NA,TGTGCCAGCAGCCAAGACAGACAGACAGGAAACACCATATATTTT,CASSQDRQTGNTIYF
TRBJ2-4,TRBV30,NA,NA,TGTGCCTGGACCGGACAGATAGCCAAAAACATTCAGTACTTC,CAWTGQIAKNIQYF
TRBJ2-5,TRBV15,NA,TRBD1,TGTGCCACCAGCAGGGGACAGGGTTGGCGGGAGACCCAGTACTTC,CATSRGQGWRETQYF
TRBJ2-1,TRBV13,NA,NA,TGTGCCAGCACCTTATCCGAGGATGAGCAGTTCTTC,CASTLSEDEQFF
TRBJ2-7,TRBV5-1,once,TRBD2,TGCGCCAGCACCCGGGGGGGCTGGGACCCCTACGAGCAGTACTTC,CASTRGGWDPYEQYF
TRBJ2-3,TRBV19,NA,TRBD2,TGTGCCAGTAACCTAGCGGGGGAGGCAGATACGCAGTATTTT,CASNLAGEADTQYF
TRBJ1-4,TRBV5-6,NA,NA,TGTGCCAGCAGCGGCCTCACACCAGGAAATGAAAAACTGTTTTTT,CASSGLTPGNEKLFF
TRBJ1-1,TRBV4-1,NA,TRBD1,TGCGCCAGCAGCCGAACGCAGGAGGGGGCGCGGTTAAATTCAGCTTTCTTT,CASSRTQEGARLNSAFF
TRBJ2-3,TRBV7-2,NA,NA,TGTGCCAGCAGACAAGTGTCCACAGATACGCAGTATTTT,CASRQVSTDTQYF
TRBJ1-2,TRBV5-1,NA,TRBD1,TGCGCCAGCAGCTTGGCCTCTACAGGGGAGAACTATGGCTACACCTTC,CASSLASTGENYGYTF
TRBJ1-2,TRBV9,NA,NA,TGTGCCAGCAGCGTAGAGGTCGACAGGCGTAGTCCCTACACCTTC,CASSVEVDRRSPYTF
TRBJ1-4,TRBV7-6,NA,NA,TGTGCCAGCAGATCAACAGGCGGAGTGAATGAAAAACTGTTTTTT,CASRSTGGVNEKLFF
TRBJ1-2,TRBV2,NA,TRBD1,TGTGCCAGCAGTGAAGCACCGGGACAGGGGGATAGCTACACCTTC,CASSEAPGQGDSYTF
TRBJ1-6,TRBV6-5,NA,TRBD1,TGTGCCAGCAGCCCACAGGGGGCTAATTCACCCCTCCACTTT,CASSPQGANSPLHF
TRBJ2-2,TRBV9,NA,TRBD1,TGTGCCAGCAGCGCCACAGGGGCCCGGAACACCGGGGAGCTGTTTTTT,CASSATGARNTGELFF